The rows below give T cell receptor beta chains drawn from one sample of a study of identical twins. TCRdb re-analysed the 5' RACE reads in MiXCR, keeping a single row per CDR3 protein. The sample holds 1.5 million to 2 million distinct CDR3 sequences, roughly a third seen once. The sequencing input was cord blood. Receptors were obtained from a newborn girl in good health. Each CDR3 is given with its conserved first and last residue. The D gene is left open where the match is weak. For some rows the clone size is stated as once, few or many, or as a class when expanded; others skip it.

.,.,TRBV12-3/TRBV12-4,TRBJ2-1,CASSLRQLGAVREQFF,TGTGCCAGCAGTTTACGGCAACTAGGAGCCGTGAGAGAGCAGTTCTTC
.,few,TRBV29-1,TRBJ1-5,CSVGGKTRGGNQPQHF,TGCAGCGTTGGGGGCAAGACTAGGGGGGGAAATCAGCCCCAGCATTTT
.,.,TRBV4-1,TRBJ2-5,CASSQSTETQYF,TGCGCCAGCAGCCAGAGTACGGAGACCCAGTACTTC
.,.,TRBV5-1,TRBJ2-7,CASSPGTATSLYEQYF,TGCGCCAGCAGCCCGGGGACCGCTACCTCTCTCTACGAGCAGTACTTC
.,.,TRBV7-2,TRBJ1-2,CASSRRGRPQVTF,TGTGCCAGCAGCCGCCGAGGACGACCACAAGTCACCTTC
.,.,TRBV12-3/TRBV12-4,TRBJ1-1,CASSLGGSYTEAFF,TGTGCCAGCAGTTTGGGGGGAAGTTACACTGAAGCTTTCTTT
.,.,TRBV5-5,TRBJ2-3,CASSFGPGDTQYF,TGTGCCAGCAGCTTCGGCCCGGGAGATACGCAGTATTTT
.,.,TRBV19,TRBJ1-5,CASSGADNQPQHF,TGTGCCAGTAGTGGGGCAGACAATCAGCCCCAGCATTTT
.,.,TRBV29-1,TRBJ2-5,CSVVRGFGETQYF,TGCAGCGTTGTTCGGGGGTTCGGGGAGACCCAGTACTTC
.,few,TRBV20-1,TRBJ1-2,CSARDLGPGYGYTF,TGCAGTGCTAGAGATCTGGGACCCGGCTATGGCTACACCTTC
.,.,TRBV20-1,TRBJ2-5,CSATPARGTSQETQYF,TGCAGTGCCACTCCGGCCCGGGGGACCTCACAAGAGACCCAGTACTTC
TRBD2,few,TRBV27,TRBJ2-7,CASSFGTSGGSSYEQYF,TGTGCCAGCAGTTTCGGGACTAGCGGGGGGAGCTCCTACGAGCAGTACTTC
.,few,TRBV6-1,TRBJ1-2,CASSEVQGYDGYTF,TGTGCCAGCAGTGAAGTTCAGGGTTACGATGGCTACACCTTC
TRBD2,.,TRBV5-1,TRBJ2-1,CASSLGSGRTYNEQFF,TGCGCCAGCAGCTTGGGTAGCGGGCGGACCTACAATGAGCAGTTCTTC
TRBD1,.,TRBV29-1,TRBJ1-5,CSVGDSSNQPQHF,TGCAGCGTTGGGGACAGTAGCAATCAGCCCCAGCATTTT
.,few,TRBV24-1,TRBJ2-3,CATSDLYLDTQYF,TGTGCCACCAGTGACCTATACTTAGATACGCAGTATTTT
.,.,TRBV5-5,TRBJ2-2,CASSLSRVVTGELFF,TGTGCCAGCAGCTTGAGTAGGGTTGTCACCGGGGAGCTGTTTTTT